The sequence of this TCR beta chain was determined in a study of CD8 T cells in ankylosing spondylitis. Study-wide results and limits: Relatively rare in peripheral blood, disease-linked clones were also CD8+. Enrichment of disease-linked clones was reportedly significant in matched ankylosing spondylitis synovial fluid. Past studies reported some motif variants in reactive arthritis synovial fluid and blood. Blood from ankylosing spondylitis patients appeared to carry a characteristic roughly 8-variant TCR beta motif.

Trimming removed 2 bases from V and 9 bases from J, with 17 bases in between. Germline V gives CDR1 MNHNS, CDR2 SASEGT. This CDR3 contains 15 residues. Quantitative 5'-RACE with molecular barcodes generated TCR beta libraries. Each CDR3 protein gets one entry after TCRdb re-called the 5' RACE reads with MiXCR. The sample holds hundreds of thousands of distinct CDR3 sequences; about 10% are singletons and the top ten take roughly 0.51%. This clonotype appeared a single time. Its antigen is not identified. The V gene is TRBV6-1, the J gene TRBJ2-1, with D perhaps matching TRBD2 (5 bases). The receptor was derived from a male donor with ankylosing spondylitis. The sequencing input was blood, either unsorted or a sorted T cell fraction (not recorded which). CDR3 bases: TGTGCCAGCAGTGAATCGGGGAGACTGTGGGGTGAGCAGTTCTTC. It specifies CASSESGRLWGEQFF.